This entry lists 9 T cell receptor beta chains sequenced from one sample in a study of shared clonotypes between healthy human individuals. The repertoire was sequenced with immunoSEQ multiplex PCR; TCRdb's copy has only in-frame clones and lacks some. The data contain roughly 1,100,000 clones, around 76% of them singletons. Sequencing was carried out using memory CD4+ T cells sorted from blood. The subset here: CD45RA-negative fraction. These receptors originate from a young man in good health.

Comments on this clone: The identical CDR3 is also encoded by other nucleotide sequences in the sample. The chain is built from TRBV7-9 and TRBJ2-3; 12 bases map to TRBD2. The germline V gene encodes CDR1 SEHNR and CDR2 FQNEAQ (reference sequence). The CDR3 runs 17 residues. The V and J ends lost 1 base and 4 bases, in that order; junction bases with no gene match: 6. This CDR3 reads CASSLGLAGGPADTQYF. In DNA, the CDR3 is TGTGCCAGCAGCTTAGGGCTAGCGGGAGGGCCCGCAGATACGCAGTATTTT.

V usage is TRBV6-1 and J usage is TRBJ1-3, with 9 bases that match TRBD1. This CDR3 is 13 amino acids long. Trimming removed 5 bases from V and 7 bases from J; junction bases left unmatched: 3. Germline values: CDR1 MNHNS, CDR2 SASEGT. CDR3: CASSLQGANTIYF. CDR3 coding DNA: TGTGCCAGCAGTCTACAGGGGGCGAACACCATATATTTT.

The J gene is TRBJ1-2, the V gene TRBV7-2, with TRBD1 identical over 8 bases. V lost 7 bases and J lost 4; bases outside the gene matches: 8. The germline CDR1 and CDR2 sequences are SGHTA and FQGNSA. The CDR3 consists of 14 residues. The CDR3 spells CASTWTGSAYGYTF. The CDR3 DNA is TGTGCCAGCACTTGGACAGGGAGTGCCTATGGCTACACCTTC.

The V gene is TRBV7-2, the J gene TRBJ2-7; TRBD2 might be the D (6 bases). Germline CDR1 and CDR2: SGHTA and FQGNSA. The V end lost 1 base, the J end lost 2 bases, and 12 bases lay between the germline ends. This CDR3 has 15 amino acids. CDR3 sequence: CASSLDRTTTYEQYF. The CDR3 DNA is TGTGCCAGCAGCTTAGATAGGACTACCACCTACGAGCAGTACTTC.

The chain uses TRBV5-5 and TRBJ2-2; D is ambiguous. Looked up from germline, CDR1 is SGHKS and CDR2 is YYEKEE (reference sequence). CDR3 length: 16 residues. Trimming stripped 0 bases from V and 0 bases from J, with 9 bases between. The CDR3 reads CASSLVQHANTGELFF. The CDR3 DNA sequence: TGTGCCAGCAGCTTGGTACAACATGCGAACACCGGGGAGCTGTTTTTT.

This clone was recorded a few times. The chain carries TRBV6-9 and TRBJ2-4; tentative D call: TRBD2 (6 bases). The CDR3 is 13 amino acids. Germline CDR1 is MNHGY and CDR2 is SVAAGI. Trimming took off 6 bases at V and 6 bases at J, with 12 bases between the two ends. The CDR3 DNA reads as TGTGCCAGCAGGGGCGGGGCCCGAAACATTCAGTACTTC. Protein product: CASRGGARNIQYF.

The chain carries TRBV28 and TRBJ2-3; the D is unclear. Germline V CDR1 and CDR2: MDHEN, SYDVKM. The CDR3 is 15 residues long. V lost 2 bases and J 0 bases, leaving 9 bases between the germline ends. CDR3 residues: CASSLLEDSTDTQYF. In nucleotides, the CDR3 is TGTGCCAGCAGTTTACTAGAGGATAGCACAGATACGCAGTATTTT.

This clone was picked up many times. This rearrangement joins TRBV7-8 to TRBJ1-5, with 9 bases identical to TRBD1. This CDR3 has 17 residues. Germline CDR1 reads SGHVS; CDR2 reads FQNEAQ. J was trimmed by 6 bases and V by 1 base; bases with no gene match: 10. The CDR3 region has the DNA TGTGCCAGCAGCTTAGTAGTGACAGGGGGTTTGCGTCAGCCCCAGCATTTT. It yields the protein CASSLVVTGGLRQPQHF. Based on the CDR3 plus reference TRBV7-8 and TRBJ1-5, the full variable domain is GAGVSQSPRYKVAKRGQDVALRCDPISGHVSLFWYQQALGQGPEFLTYFQNEAQLDKSGLPSDRFFAERPEGSVSTLKIQRTQQEDSAVYLCASSLVVTGGLRQPQHFGDGTRLSIL.

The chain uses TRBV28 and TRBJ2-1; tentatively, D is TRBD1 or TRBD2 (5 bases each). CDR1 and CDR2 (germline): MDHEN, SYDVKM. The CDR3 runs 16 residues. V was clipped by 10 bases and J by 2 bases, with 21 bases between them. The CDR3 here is CATTNPIRDPYNEQFF. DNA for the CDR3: TGTGCCACCACGAACCCGATCCGGGACCCCTACAATGAGCAGTTCTTC.